Listed here is a single T cell receptor beta chain. J was trimmed by 3 bases and V by 4 bases; bases with no gene match: 1. Germline V gives CDR1 KGHSH, CDR2 LQKENI. The CDR3 is 14 amino acids. Original data processing: Nucleated cell number was recorded as an estimate derived from reference gene primer amplification. TCRdb's copy holds only in-frame clones and misses some; the assay was immunoSEQ multiplex PCR. V and J calls and clone size are as listed in that table; D and trimming were resolved from the DNA. In the table there are about 260,000 clones, around 93% of which are singletons. The sample belongs to a study of blood T cell repertoires in COVID-19. Assignment of participants to cohorts was predicated upon participant-reported clinical history.

The TCR was taken from a man in his forties who had been exposed to COVID-19. Sequencing was carried out using PBMCs or T cells enriched from blood (not recorded which). The rearrangement uses TRBV18 and TRBJ2-1, with 9 nucleotides matching TRBD1. CDR3 DNA sequence: TGTGCCAGCTCACGGACAGGGGACTACAATGAGCAGTTCTTC. Translation gives CASSRTGDYNEQFF.